These 3 T cell receptor beta chains came from one sample sequenced in a study of cytomegalovirus exposure and HLA in healthy donors. In the PCR, 60 Vbeta and 13 Jbeta primers were used. Method: immunoSEQ multiplex PCR; TCRdb's copy keeps in-frame clones and lacks some. This repertoire includes around 77,000 clones. Sequencing input: PBMCs. These receptors originate from a man aged 50 or older in good health and CMV-seropositive.

The rearrangement links TRBV7-9 to TRBJ2-3; 10 nucleotides line up with TRBD1. Germline CDR1 and CDR2: SEHNR and FQNEAQ (reference sequence). The ends lost 4 bases at V and 3 bases at J; junction bases unmatched: 4. The CDR3 is 15 amino acids. In DNA form, the CDR3 reads TGTGCCAGCAGCTGGGGACAGGGGCAAACAGATACGCAGTATTTT. Its protein is CASSWGQGQTDTQYF. Full variable domain (outside the CDR3, taken from reference TRBV7-9 and TRBJ2-3): DTGVSQNPRHKITKRGQNVTFRCDPISEHNRLYWYRQTLGQGPEFLTYFQNEAQLEKSRLLSDRFSAERPKGSFSTLEIQRTEQGDSAMYLCASSWGQGQTDTQYFGPGTRLTVL.

The chain links TRBV29-1 to TRBJ1-2, with 8 bases identical to TRBD1. This CDR3 has 13 amino acids. With V trimmed by 6 bases and J by 1 base, 4 bases remained unmatched. CDR1 is SQVTM, CDR2 ANQGSEA, per germline. The CDR3, as DNA: TGCAGCGTAACAGGGGGGTTTAACTATGGCTACACCTTC. Translating gives CSVTGGFNYGYTF.

The chain couples TRBV2 to TRBJ1-1, with a tentative D call TRBD1 (6 bases). This CDR3 is 13 amino acids long. V was shortened by 8 bases and J by 7 bases, with 17 bases between the two germline ends. In germline, CDR1 is SNHLY, CDR2 FYNNEI. The CDR3 region is CASLFSIRGEAFF. CDR3 nucleotides: TGTGCCAGCCTCTTCAGCATCAGGGGTGAAGCTTTCTTT.